This T cell receptor (beta chain) was obtained from a study of cytomegalovirus exposure and HLA in healthy donors. Sequencing used immunoSEQ multiplex PCR; TCRdb keeps in-frame clones, though not all of them. The sample has 140,000 or so clones; around 90% are singletons. The sequence derives from a young man in good health and CMV-seropositive. Input material: PBMCs.

CDR3 DNA sequence: TGTGCCATCAGTGAATGGACTAGCGGGTCCACCGGGGAGCTGTTTTTT. It specifies CAISEWTSGSTGELFF. The rearrangement links TRBV10-3 to TRBJ2-2; 11 bases agree with TRBD2. In germline, CDR1 is ENHRY, CDR2 SYGVKD. Trimming removed 3 bases from V and 4 bases from J; junction bases left unmatched: 4. This CDR3 has 16 amino acids.